The rows below give T cell receptor beta chains drawn from one sample of a study of Graves' ophthalmopathy and Graves' hyperthyroidism. TCRdb fed the multiplex PCR reads into MiXCR, producing one record per CDR3 protein. There are hundreds of thousands of distinct CDR3 sequences in the sample; about 41% occur only once, and 3% to 3.5% lies in the top ten. Sequenced material: peripheral blood. Receptors were obtained from an adult man with Graves' ophthalmopathy. Each CDR3 is given with its conserved first and last residue. Each record gives: clone size, CDR3 length, D gene, J gene, V gene, CDR3 DNA, CDR3 protein. D genes are given only for firm matches. The size field is filled for only some rows; it gives once, few, many or a size class.

clone size: NA; CDR3 length: 15; D gene: TRBD2; J gene: TRBJ2-5; V gene: TRBV12-3/TRBV12-4; CDR3 DNA: TGTGCCAGCAGTGGTGGAGGCGGGAGGGCCGAGACCCAGTACTTC; CDR3 protein: CASSGGGGRAETQYF
clone size: NA; CDR3 length: 17; D gene: NA; J gene: TRBJ1-3; V gene: TRBV15; CDR3 DNA: TGTGCCACCAGCAGAGATGGGAGGAGCTCTTTTGGAAACACCATATATTTT; CDR3 protein: CATSRDGRSSFGNTIYF
clone size: once; CDR3 length: 17; D gene: NA; J gene: TRBJ1-2; V gene: TRBV7-2; CDR3 DNA: TGTGCCAGCAGCCCCGGCCGGGACTCAAAAAGGGCCTATGGCTACACCTTC; CDR3 protein: CASSPGRDSKRAYGYTF
clone size: few; CDR3 length: 13; D gene: NA; J gene: TRBJ2-2; V gene: TRBV7-3; CDR3 DNA: TGTGCCAGCAGCTTTGACTACACCGGGGAGCTGTTTTTT; CDR3 protein: CASSFDYTGELFF
clone size: NA; CDR3 length: 15; D gene: TRBD1; J gene: TRBJ1-1; V gene: TRBV6-6; CDR3 DNA: TGTGCCAGCAGTTACGGGAGACAGGGGGACACTGAAGCTTTCTTT; CDR3 protein: CASSYGRQGDTEAFF
clone size: many; CDR3 length: 16; D gene: NA; J gene: TRBJ1-5; V gene: TRBV7-8; CDR3 DNA: TGTGCCAGCAGCTTAGAAGGGATTGGGAACAATCAGCCCCAGCATTTT; CDR3 protein: CASSLEGIGNNQPQHF
clone size: NA; CDR3 length: 15; D gene: TRBD1; J gene: TRBJ1-6; V gene: TRBV20-1; CDR3 DNA: TGCAGTGCTAGACGTGGACAGGCTAATAATTCACCCCTCCACTTT; CDR3 protein: CSARRGQANNSPLHF
clone size: few; CDR3 length: 14; D gene: NA; J gene: TRBJ2-7; V gene: TRBV6-1; CDR3 DNA: TGTGCCAGCAGCCTAAGGGCAAGGGCAGGGGAGCAGTACTTC; CDR3 protein: CASSLRARAGEQYF
clone size: many; CDR3 length: 13; D gene: NA; J gene: TRBJ1-5; V gene: TRBV29-1; CDR3 DNA: TGCAGCGTTGGTAGGGCGGGCAATCAGCCCCAGCATTTT; CDR3 protein: CSVGRAGNQPQHF
clone size: NA; CDR3 length: 12; D gene: NA; J gene: TRBJ1-5; V gene: TRBV6-2/TRBV6-3; CDR3 DNA: TGTGCCAGCAATAAGGACGCTCAGCCCCAGCATTTT; CDR3 protein: CASNKDAQPQHF
clone size: NA; CDR3 length: 13; D gene: NA; J gene: TRBJ2-3; V gene: TRBV29-1; CDR3 DNA: TGCAGCGTTGATAGGGGCAACACAGATACGCAGTATTTT; CDR3 protein: CSVDRGNTDTQYF
clone size: NA; CDR3 length: 16; D gene: TRBD2; J gene: TRBJ2-7; V gene: TRBV20-1; CDR3 DNA: TGCAGTGCTAGAAGGGGACTAGCGGGAGGTACCTACGAGCAGTACTTC; CDR3 protein: CSARRGLAGGTYEQYF
clone size: few; CDR3 length: 16; D gene: NA; J gene: TRBJ1-2; V gene: TRBV4-2; CDR3 DNA: TGTGCCAGCAGCCAAGAGGTCCTCCACTCCGTGTATGGCTACACCTTC; CDR3 protein: CASSQEVLHSVYGYTF
clone size: NA; CDR3 length: 11; D gene: NA; J gene: TRBJ1-1; V gene: TRBV29-1; CDR3 DNA: TGCAGCGCAGTGATAGGCACTGAAGCTTTCTTT; CDR3 protein: CSAVIGTEAFF
clone size: many; CDR3 length: 14; D gene: TRBD1; J gene: TRBJ1-5; V gene: TRBV7-8; CDR3 DNA: TGTGCCAGCAGCTATCGACAGGGTAATCAGCCCCAGCATTTT; CDR3 protein: CASSYRQGNQPQHF
clone size: NA; CDR3 length: 16; D gene: TRBD2; J gene: TRBJ2-2; V gene: TRBV13; CDR3 DNA: TGTGCCAGCAGCCGCGGGGGAGCGGTTAACACCGGGGAGCTGTTTTTT; CDR3 protein: CASSRGGAVNTGELFF
clone size: NA; CDR3 length: 11; D gene: NA; J gene: TRBJ2-7; V gene: TRBV30; CDR3 DNA: TGTGCCTGCCTTGACGGGGACGAGCAGTACTTC; CDR3 protein: CACLDGDEQYF